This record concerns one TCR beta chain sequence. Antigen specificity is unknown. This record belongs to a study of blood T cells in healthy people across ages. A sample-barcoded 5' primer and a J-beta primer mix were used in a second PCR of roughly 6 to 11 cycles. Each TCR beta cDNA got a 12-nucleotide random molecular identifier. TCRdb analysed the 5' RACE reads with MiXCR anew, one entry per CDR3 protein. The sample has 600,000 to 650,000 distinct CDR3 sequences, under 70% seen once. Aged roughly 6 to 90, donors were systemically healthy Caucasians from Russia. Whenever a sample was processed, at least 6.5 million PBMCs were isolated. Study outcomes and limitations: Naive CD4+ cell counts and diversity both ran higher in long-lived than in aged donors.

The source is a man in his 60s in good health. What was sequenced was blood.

In DNA, the CDR3 is TGTGCCAGCAGTCCTAACCTAGGACAGGGGGCAAACTCTTACTCTGGGGCCAACGTCCTGACTTTC. Residues: CASSPNLGQGANSYSGANVLTF. The chain couples TRBV12-3 or TRBV12-4 to TRBJ2-6; 11 nucleotides line up with TRBD1. The J segment lost 0 bases and the V segment lost 5 bases, leaving 18 bases of the junction unmatched. The CDR3 covers 22 residues.